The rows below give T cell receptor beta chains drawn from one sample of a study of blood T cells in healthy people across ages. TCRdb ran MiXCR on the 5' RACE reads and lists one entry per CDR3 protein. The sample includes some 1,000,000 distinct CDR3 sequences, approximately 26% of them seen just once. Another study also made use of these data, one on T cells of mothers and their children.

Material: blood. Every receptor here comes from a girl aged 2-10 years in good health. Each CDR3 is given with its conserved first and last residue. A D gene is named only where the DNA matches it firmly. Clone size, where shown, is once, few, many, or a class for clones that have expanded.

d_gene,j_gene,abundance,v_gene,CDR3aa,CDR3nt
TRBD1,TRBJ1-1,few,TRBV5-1,CASSWPGQSEAFF,TGCGCCAGCAGCTGGCCGGGACAGAGTGAAGCTTTCTTT
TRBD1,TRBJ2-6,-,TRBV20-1,CSARGTPGQGSPGANVLTF,TGCAGTGCTAGAGGGACACCGGGACAGGGAAGCCCTGGGGCCAACGTCCTGACTTTC
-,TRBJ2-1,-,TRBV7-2,CASSSTGIYNEQFF,TGTGCCAGCAGCTCTACAGGCATATACAATGAGCAGTTCTTC
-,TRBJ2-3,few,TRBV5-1,CASSAWVASQDTQYF,TGCGCCAGCAGCGCGTGGGTGGCGTCACAAGATACGCAGTATTTT
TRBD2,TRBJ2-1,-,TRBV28,CASSPPSGRHDPYNEQFF,TGTGCCAGCAGTCCGCCTAGCGGGCGCCATGATCCCTACAATGAGCAGTTCTTC
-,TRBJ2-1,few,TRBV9,CASSVEIINNEQFF,TGTGCCAGCAGCGTAGAGATAATTAACAATGAGCAGTTCTTC
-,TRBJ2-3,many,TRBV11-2,CASSLELTDTQYF,TGTGCCAGCAGCTTAGAATTGACAGATACGCAGTATTTT
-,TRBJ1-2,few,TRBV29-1,CSVESGQPGGGYTF,TGCAGCGTTGAATCTGGACAGCCTGGGGGTGGCTACACCTTC
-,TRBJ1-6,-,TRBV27,CASSVVRDYNSPLHF,TGTGCCAGCAGTGTCGTCCGGGACTATAATTCACCCCTCCACTTT
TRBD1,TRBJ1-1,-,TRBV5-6,CASRGQGESDTEAFF,TGTGCCAGCAGGGGACAGGGGGAATCCGACACTGAAGCTTTCTTT
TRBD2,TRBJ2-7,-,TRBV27,CASSRREGIWEQYF,TGTGCCAGTAGTAGGCGGGAGGGGATCTGGGAGCAGTACTTC
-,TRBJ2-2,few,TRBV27,CASTAGSTGELFF,TGTGCCAGCACAGCTGGGAGCACCGGGGAGCTGTTTTTT
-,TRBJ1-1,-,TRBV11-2,CASSLEYGRRTEAFF,TGTGCCAGCAGCTTAGAGTACGGCAGACGCACTGAAGCTTTCTTT
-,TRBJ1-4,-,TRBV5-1,CAGSLATMGLRDEKLFF,TGCGCCGGCAGCTTGGCCACGATGGGGCTCCGGGACGAAAAACTGTTTTTT
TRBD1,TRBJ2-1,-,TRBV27,CASSLVQGYYNEQFF,TGTGCCAGCAGTTTGGTACAGGGGTACTACAATGAGCAGTTCTTC
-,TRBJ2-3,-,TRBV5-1,CASSLDAQVPPTDTQYF,TGCGCCAGCAGCTTGGACGCACAGGTGCCCCCAACGGATACGCAGTATTTT
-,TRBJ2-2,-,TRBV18,CASSPSATGANTGELFF,TGTGCCAGCTCACCATCGGCGACAGGAGCGAACACCGGGGAGCTGTTTTTT
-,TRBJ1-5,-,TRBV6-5,CASSYSFGSNQPQHF,TGTGCCAGCAGTTACTCGTTTGGGAGCAATCAGCCCCAGCATTTT
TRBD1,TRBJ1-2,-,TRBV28,CTSGTDYGYTF,TGTACCTCCGGGACAGACTATGGCTACACCTTC
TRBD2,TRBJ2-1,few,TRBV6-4,CASSGQAGPGNEQFF,TGTGCCAGCAGTGGGCAAGCGGGACCCGGGAATGAGCAGTTCTTC
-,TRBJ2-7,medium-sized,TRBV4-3,CASSQGEGRYEQYF,TGTGCCAGCAGCCAAGGAGAAGGGCGCTACGAGCAGTACTTC
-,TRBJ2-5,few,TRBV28,CASSLYDGIGTQYF,TGTGCCAGCAGTTTATATGATGGCATAGGGACCCAGTACTTC
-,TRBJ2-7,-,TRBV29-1,CSVASNSYEQYF,TGCAGCGTTGCCAGTAACTCCTACGAGCAGTACTTC
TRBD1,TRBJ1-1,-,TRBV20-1,CSAVTGGNTEAFF,TGCAGTGCTGTGACAGGGGGGAACACTGAAGCTTTCTTT
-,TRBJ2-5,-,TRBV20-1,CSASPRGGPETQYF,TGCAGTGCTAGCCCCAGGGGGGGCCCAGAGACCCAGTACTTC
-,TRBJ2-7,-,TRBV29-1,CSVNGHLSGRGYEQYF,TGCAGCGTCAACGGACACCTTAGCGGAAGAGGGTACGAGCAGTACTTC
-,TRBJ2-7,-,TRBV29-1,CSGSNWDYEQYF,TGCAGCGGGAGTAACTGGGACTACGAGCAGTACTTC
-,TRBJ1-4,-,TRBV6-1,CATEQVVDEKLFF,TGTGCCACGGAACAGGTGGTTGATGAAAAACTGTTTTTT
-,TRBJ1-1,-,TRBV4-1,CASSQGTVKGTEAFF,TGCGCCAGCAGCCAAGGGACGGTGAAAGGCACTGAAGCTTTCTTT
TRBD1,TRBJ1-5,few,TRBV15,CATSRDQWTGGYQPQHF,TGTGCCACCAGCAGAGACCAATGGACAGGGGGCTATCAGCCCCAGCATTTT
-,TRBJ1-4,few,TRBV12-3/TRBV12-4,CASRGGSTNEKLFF,TGTGCCAGCAGAGGGGGTTCAACTAATGAAAAACTGTTTTTT
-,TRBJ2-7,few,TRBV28,CASSLGRHEQYF,TGTGCCAGCAGTTTAGGCAGGCACGAGCAGTACTTC
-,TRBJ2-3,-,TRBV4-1,CASSQDGLPSTDTQYF,TGCGCCAGCAGCCAAGATGGGCTACCTAGCACAGATACGCAGTATTTT
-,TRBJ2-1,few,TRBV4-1,CASSQILLLSQFF,TGCGCCAGCAGCCAAATATTATTGCTCTCGCAGTTCTTC
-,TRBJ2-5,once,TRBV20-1,CSATAISYNELFF,TGCAGTGCTACGGCTATCTCCTACAATGAGCTGTTCTTC
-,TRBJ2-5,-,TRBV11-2,CASSLLTSGETQYF,TGTGCCAGCAGCTTATTGACTAGTGGAGAGACCCAGTACTTC
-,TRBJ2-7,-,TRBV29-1,CSVSDWGYEQYF,TGCAGCGTTTCTGATTGGGGCTACGAGCAGTACTTC
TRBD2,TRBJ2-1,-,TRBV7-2,CASSTDGSGYNEQFF,TGTGCCAGCAGCACCGACGGTAGCGGGTACAATGAGCAGTTCTTC
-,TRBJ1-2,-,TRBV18,CASSPDSVNYGYTF,TGTGCCAGCTCCCCGGACAGTGTGAACTATGGCTACACCTTC
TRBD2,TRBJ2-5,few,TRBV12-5,CASGLDGGAGGANF,TGTGCTAGTGGACTGGACGGCGGAGCGGGAGGGGCGAACTTC
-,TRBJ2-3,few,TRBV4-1,CASSQDAGADTQYF,TGCGCCAGCAGCCAAGATGCAGGGGCAGATACGCAGTATTTT
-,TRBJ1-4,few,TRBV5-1,CASSLDGGNEKLVF,TGCGCCAGCAGCTTGGACGGGGGGAATGAAAAACTGGTTTTT
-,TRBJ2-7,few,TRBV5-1,CASSPDLVVEQYF,TGCGCCAGCAGCCCGGACCTTGTTGTAGAGCAGTACTTC
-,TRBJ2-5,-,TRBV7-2,CASSPTGETQCF,TGTGCCAGCAGCCCAACTGGGGAGACCCAGTGCTTC
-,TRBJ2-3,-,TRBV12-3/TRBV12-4,CASCPYRQSRSPGDTQYF,TGTGCCAGCTGTCCTTACCGACAGAGCCGTTCCCCGGGAGATACGCAGTATTTT
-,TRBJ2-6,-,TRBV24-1,CATSHGGANVLTF,TGTGCCACCAGTCATGGAGGGGCCAACGTCCTGACTTTC
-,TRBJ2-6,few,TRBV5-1,CASIDGGAGANVLTF,TGCGCCAGCATCGATGGCGGGGCGGGGGCCAACGTCCTGACTTTC
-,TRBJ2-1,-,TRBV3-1,CASSQEVRDEQFF,TGTGCCAGCAGCCAAGAAGTTAGGGATGAGCAGTTCTTC